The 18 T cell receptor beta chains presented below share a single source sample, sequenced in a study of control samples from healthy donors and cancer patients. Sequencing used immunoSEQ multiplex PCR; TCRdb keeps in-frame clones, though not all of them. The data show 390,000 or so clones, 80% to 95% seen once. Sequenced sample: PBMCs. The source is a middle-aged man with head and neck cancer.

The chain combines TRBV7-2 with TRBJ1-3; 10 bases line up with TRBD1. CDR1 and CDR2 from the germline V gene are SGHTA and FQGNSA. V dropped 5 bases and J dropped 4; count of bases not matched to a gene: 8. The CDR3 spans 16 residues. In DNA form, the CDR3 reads TGTGCCAGCAGCATGCCGGGACAGGGGTCCGGAAACACCATATATTTT. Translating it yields CASSMPGQGSGNTIYF.

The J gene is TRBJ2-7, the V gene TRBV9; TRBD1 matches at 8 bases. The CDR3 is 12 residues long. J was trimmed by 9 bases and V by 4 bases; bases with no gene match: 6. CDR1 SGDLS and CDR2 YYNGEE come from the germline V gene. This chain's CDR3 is CASSLARGRQYF. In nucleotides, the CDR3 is TGTGCCAGCAGCCTAGCCAGGGGGCGGCAGTACTTC.

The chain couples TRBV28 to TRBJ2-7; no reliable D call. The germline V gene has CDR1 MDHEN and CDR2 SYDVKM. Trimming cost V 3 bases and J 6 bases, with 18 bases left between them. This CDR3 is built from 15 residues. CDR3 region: CASSFPGPTVSEQYF. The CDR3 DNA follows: TGTGCCAGCAGTTTTCCCGGGCCGACGGTAAGCGAGCAGTACTTC.

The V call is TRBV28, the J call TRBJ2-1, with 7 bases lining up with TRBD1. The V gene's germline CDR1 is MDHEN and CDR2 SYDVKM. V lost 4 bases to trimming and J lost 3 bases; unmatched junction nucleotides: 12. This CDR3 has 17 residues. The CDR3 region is CASSSGFFGTVYNEQFF. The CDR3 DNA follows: TGTGCCAGCAGTTCTGGTTTCTTTGGGACAGTCTACAATGAGCAGTTCTTC.

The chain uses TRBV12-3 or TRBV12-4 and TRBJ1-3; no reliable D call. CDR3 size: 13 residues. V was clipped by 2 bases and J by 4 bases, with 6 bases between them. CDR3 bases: TGTGCCAGCAGTTTACGGGGAGGAAACACCATATATTTT. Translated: CASSLRGGNTIYF.

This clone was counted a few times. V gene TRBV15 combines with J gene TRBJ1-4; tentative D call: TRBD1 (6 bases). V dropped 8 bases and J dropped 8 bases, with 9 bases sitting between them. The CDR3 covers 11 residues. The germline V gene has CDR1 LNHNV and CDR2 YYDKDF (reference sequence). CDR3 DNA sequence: TGTGCCACCGGGGGGCTGGAAAAACTGTTTTTT. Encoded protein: CATGGLEKLFF. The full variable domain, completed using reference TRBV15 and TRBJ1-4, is DAMVIQNPRYQVTQFGKPVTLSCSQTLNHNVMYWYQQKSSQAPKLLFHYYDKDFNNEADTPDNFQSRRPNTSFCFLDIRSPGLGDTAMYLCATGGLEKLFFGSGTQLSVL.

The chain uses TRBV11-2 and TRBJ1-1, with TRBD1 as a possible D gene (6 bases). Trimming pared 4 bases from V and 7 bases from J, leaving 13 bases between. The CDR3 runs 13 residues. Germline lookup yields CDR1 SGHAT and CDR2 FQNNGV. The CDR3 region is CASSSQRTVEAFF. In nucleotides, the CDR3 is TGTGCCAGCAGCTCGCAGAGGACAGTTGAAGCTTTCTTT.

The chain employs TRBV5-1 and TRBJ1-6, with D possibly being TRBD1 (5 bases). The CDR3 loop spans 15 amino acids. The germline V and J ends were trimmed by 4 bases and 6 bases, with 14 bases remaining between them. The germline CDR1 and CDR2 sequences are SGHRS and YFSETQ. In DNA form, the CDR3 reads TGCGCCAGCAGCCCCGACGGCAGGGTTAATTCACCCCTCCACTTT. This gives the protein CASSPDGRVNSPLHF.

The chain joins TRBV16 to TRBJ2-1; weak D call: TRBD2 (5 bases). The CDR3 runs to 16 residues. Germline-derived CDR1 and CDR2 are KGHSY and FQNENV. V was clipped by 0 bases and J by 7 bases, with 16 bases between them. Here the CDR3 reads CASSQSVTTGLNEQFF. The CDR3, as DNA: TGTGCCAGCAGCCAATCTGTGACGACGGGATTGAATGAGCAGTTCTTC.

CDR3 loop: CASSQFYRPGQGISSNQPQHF. The CDR3 region has the DNA TGCGCCAGCAGCCAATTTTATCGCCCGGGACAGGGGATAAGTAGCAATCAGCCCCAGCATTTT. V gene TRBV4-3 combines with J gene TRBJ1-5; 10 positions match TRBD1. The junction had 16 bases not matched to a gene; V was cut back by 2 bases and J by 0 bases. This CDR3 has 21 residues. Germline values: CDR1 LGHNA, CDR2 YSLEER.

CDR3 nucleotides: TGTGCCAGCAGTTACGGGGGCGCGAGCACCGGGGAGCTGTTTTTT. This gives the protein CASSYGGASTGELFF. V usage is TRBV6-2 or TRBV6-3 and J usage is TRBJ2-2; a possible D gene is TRBD1 (6 bases). Germline CDR1 and CDR2: MNHEY and SVGEGT. The V and J ends lost 2 bases and 4 bases respectively, with 11 bases between them. There are 15 residues in the CDR3.

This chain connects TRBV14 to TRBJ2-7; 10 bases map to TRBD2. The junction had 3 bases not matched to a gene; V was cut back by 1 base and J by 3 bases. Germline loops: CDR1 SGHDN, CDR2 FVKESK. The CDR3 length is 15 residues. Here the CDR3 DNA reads TGTGCCAGCAGCCAAGGGACTAGCGGATACTACGAGCAGTACTTC. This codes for CASSQGTSGYYEQYF.

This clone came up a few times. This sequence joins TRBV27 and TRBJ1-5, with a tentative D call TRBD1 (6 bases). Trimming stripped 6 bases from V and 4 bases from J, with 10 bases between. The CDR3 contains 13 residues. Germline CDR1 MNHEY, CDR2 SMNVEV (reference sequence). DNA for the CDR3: TGTGCCAGCAGAACAGGGCTGAATCAGCCCCAGCATTTT. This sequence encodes CASRTGLNQPQHF.

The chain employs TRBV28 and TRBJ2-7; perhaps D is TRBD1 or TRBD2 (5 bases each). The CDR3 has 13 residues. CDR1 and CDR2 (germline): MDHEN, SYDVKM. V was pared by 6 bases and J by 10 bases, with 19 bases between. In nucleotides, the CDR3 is TGTGCCAGCAGGTTACGGACCCGAGGGGAACAGTACTTC. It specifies CASRLRTRGEQYF.

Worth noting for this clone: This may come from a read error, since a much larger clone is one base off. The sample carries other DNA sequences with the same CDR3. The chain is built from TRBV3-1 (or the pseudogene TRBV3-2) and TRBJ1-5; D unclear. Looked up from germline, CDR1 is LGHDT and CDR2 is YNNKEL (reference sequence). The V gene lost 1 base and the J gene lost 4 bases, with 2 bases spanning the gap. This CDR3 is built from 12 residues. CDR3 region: CASSQGNQPQHF. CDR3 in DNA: TGTGCCAGCAGCCAAGGGAATCAGCCCCAGCATTTT.

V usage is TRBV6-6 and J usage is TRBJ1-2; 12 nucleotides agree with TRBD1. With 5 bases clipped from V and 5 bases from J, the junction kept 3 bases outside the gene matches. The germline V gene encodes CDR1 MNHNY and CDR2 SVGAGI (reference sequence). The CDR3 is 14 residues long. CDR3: CASSAGQGAYGYTF. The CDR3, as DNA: TGTGCCAGCAGTGCGGGACAGGGGGCATATGGCTACACCTTC.

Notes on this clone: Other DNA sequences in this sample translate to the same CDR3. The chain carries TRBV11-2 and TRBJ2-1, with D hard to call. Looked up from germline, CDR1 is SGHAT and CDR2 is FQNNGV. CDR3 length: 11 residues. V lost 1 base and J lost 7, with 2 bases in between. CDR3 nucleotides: TGTGCCAGCAGCTTAGGTAATGAGCAGTTCTTC. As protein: CASSLGNEQFF.

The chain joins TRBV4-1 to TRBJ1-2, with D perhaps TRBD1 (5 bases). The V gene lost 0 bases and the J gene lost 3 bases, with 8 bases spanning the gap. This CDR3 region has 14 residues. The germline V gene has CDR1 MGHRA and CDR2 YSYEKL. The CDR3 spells CASSQDRGYYGYTF. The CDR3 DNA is TGCGCCAGCAGCCAAGATCGGGGGTACTATGGCTACACCTTC.